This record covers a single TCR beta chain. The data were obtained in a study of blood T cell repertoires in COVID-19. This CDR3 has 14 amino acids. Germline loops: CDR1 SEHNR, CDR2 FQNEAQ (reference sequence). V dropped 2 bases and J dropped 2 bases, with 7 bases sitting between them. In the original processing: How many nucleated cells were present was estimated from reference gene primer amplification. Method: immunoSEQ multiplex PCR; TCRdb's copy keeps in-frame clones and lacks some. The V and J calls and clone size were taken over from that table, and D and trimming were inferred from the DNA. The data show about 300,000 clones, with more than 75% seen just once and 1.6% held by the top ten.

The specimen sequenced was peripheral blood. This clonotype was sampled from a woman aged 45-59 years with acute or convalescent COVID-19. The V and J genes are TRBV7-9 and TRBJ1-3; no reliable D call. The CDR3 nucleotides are TGTGCCAGCAGCTTACTTCAGACTGGAAACACCATATATTTT. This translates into CASSLLQTGNTIYF.